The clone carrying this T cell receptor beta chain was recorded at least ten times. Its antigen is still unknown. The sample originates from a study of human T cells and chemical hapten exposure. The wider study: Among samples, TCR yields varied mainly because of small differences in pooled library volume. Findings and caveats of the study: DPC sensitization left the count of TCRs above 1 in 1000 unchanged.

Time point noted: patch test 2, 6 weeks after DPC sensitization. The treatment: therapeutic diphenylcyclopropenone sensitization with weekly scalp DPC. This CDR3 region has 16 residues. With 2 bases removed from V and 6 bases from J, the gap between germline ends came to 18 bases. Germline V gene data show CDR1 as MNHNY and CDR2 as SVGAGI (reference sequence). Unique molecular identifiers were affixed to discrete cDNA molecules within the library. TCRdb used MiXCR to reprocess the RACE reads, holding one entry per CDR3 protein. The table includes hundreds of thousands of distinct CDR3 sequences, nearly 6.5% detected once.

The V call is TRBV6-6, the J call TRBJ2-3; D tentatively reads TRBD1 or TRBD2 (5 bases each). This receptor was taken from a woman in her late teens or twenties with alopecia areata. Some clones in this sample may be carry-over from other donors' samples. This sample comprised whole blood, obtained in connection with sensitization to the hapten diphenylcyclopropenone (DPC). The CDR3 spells CASSYKGPTLPDTQYF. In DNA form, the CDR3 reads TGTGCCAGCAGTTACAAGGGACCAACATTACCGGATACGCAGTATTTT.